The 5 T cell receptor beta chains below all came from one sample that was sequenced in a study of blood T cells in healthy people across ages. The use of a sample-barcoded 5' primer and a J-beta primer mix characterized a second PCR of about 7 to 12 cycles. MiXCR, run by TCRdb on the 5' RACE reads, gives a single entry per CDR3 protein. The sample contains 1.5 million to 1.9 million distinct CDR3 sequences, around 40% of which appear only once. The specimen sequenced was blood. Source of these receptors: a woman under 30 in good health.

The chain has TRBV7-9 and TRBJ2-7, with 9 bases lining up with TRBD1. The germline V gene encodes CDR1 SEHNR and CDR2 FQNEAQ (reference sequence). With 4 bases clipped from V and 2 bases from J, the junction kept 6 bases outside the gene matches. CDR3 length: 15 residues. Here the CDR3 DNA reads TGTGCCAGCAGCTACTACGGGACAGGGCCCTACGAGCAGTACTTC. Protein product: CASSYYGTGPYEQYF.

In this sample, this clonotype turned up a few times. The CDR3 sequence is CSARGNGRAQYF. As DNA, the CDR3 is TGCAGTGCCCGAGGGAACGGGCGCGCGCAGTATTTT. The chain recombines TRBV20-1 with TRBJ2-3, with D perhaps TRBD2 (5 bases). Trimming shortened V by 6 bases and J by 10 bases, and 17 bases separated the two germline ends. There are 12 residues in the CDR3. Per germline, CDR1 DFQATT and CDR2 SNEGSKA (reference sequence).

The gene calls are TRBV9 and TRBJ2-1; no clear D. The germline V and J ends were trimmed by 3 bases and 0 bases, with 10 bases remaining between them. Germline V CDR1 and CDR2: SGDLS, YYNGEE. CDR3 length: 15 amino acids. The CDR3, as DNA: TGTGCCAGCAGCGGAGAGCCTGGCTCCTACAATGAGCAGTTCTTC. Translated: CASSGEPGSYNEQFF.

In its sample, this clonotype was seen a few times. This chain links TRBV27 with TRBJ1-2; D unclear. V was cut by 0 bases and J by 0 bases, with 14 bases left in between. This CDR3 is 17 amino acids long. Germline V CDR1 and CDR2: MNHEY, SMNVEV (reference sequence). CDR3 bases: TGTGCCAGCAGTTTATCGATTAAGTCTCTACCTAACTATGGCTACACCTTC. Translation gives CASSLSIKSLPNYGYTF.

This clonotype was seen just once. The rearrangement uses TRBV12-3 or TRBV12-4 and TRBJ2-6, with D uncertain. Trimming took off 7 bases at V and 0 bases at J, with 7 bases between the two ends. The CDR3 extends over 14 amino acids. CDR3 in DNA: TGTGCCAGCACTGGGCACTCTGGGGCCAACGTCCTGACTTTC. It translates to CASTGHSGANVLTF.